A single sample gave rise to the 8 T cell receptor beta chains below, sequenced in a study of cytomegalovirus exposure and HLA in healthy donors. The assay was immunoSEQ multiplex PCR, and TCRdb's table has in-frame clones only and misses some. This sample has some 250,000 clones; around 89% occur once, and the top ten carry 0.37%. The sequencing input was PBMCs. The receptors originated from a woman aged 18 to 35 in good health and CMV-seronegative.

V is TRBV18 and J is TRBJ1-1, with D tentatively TRBD1 (5 bases). Germline V gene data show CDR1 as KGHSH and CDR2 as LQKENI. V was cut by 4 bases and J by 4 bases, with 16 bases left in between. The CDR3 runs 15 residues. CDR3 in amino acids: CASSRVQEGGTEAFF. The DNA for the CDR3 is TGTGCCAGCTCACGTGTACAGGAGGGAGGCACTGAAGCTTTCTTT.

The rearrangement links TRBV9 to TRBJ1-4; 9 nucleotides line up with TRBD1. In germline, CDR1 is SGDLS, CDR2 YYNGEE. The V gene end was trimmed by 0 bases and the J gene end by 4 bases; junction bases not matched to a gene: 4. The CDR3 loop spans 16 amino acids. The CDR3 sequence is CASSVGGTGINEKLFF. The CDR3 region has the DNA TGTGCCAGCAGCGTAGGAGGGACAGGGATTAATGAAAAACTGTTTTTT.

This sequence joins TRBV28 and TRBJ2-7, with 8 bases aligning to TRBD1. V shed 2 bases, J shed 2 bases, and the junction held 14 bases outside the gene matches. In germline, CDR1 is MDHEN, CDR2 SYDVKM. The CDR3 consists of 18 residues. CDR3 in amino acids: CASSLLDRGPATPYEQYV. The CDR3 DNA reads as TGTGCCAGCAGTTTACTCGACAGGGGCCCAGCAACACCCTACGAGCAGTACGTC.

The chain has TRBV5-1 and TRBJ1-1; possibly TRBD1 for D (5 bases). V lost 0 bases and J 11 bases, leaving 11 bases between the germline ends. Germline V gene data show CDR1 as SGHRS and CDR2 as YFSETQ. The CDR3 extends over 12 amino acids. For the CDR3, the DNA is TGCGCCAGCAGCTTGGGCGGAGGGACGGCTTTCTTT. It is translated as CASSLGGGTAFF.

Comments on this clone: Compared with germline, one end of the junction differs, possibly owing to a read error. The V call is TRBV29-1, the J call TRBJ2-1; D is possibly TRBD1 (6 bases). Germline CDR1 is SQVTM and CDR2 is ANQGSEA. The CDR3 totals 12 residues. The CDR3 DNA is TGCAGCGGTGAACAGGGCTACAATGAGCAGTTCTTC. Translating it yields CSGEQGYNEQFF.

V gene TRBV28 combines with J gene TRBJ2-1; TRBD1 aligns across 9 bases. The ends lost 7 bases at V and 1 base at J; junction bases unmatched: 5. CDR1 and CDR2 (germline): MDHEN, SYDVKM. This CDR3 is built from 15 residues. The CDR3 loop is CASIAGTGSYNEQFF. As DNA, the CDR3 is TGTGCCAGCATCGCGGGGACAGGGTCCTACAATGAGCAGTTCTTC.

This clone has only a few counts. This chain links TRBV7-9 with TRBJ1-6, with TRBD1 as a possible D gene (5 bases). Germline loops: CDR1 SEHNR, CDR2 FQNEAQ (reference sequence). Trimming left V 2 bases short and J 7 bases short, with 15 bases between. The CDR3 runs to 16 residues. DNA of the CDR3: TGTGCCAGCAGCTTAAGGGCAGGGAGGGAAAATTCACCCCTCCACTTT. Its protein is CASSLRAGRENSPLHF.

The chain is built from TRBV6-5 and TRBJ1-2; D is possibly TRBD1 (6 bases). Germline CDR1 is MNHEY and CDR2 is SVGAGI. The V end lost 4 bases, the J end lost 7 bases, and 13 bases lay between the germline ends. This CDR3 spans 13 amino acids. CDR3 loop: CASSSGGASGYTF. CDR3 DNA sequence: TGTGCCAGCAGTTCCGGGGGGGCCTCTGGCTACACCTTC.